The table lists the clone carrying this T cell receptor (beta chain) with a count of one. What it binds is not known. The sample belongs to a study of T cell responses to AZD1222 COVID-19 vaccine. Study conclusions and caveats: Seropositive at baseline were only six or seven AZD1222 recipients. The study sampled repertoires only after the peak T cell response. Nearly half of the spike-specific TCRs reportedly recognize variant regions that carry no mutations. Among the donors, most were white British and more were female, and clonal diversity was possibly underestimated.

TCRdb's table, derived via immunoSEQ multiplex PCR, lists solely in-frame clones and lacks some. The data hold around 150,000 clones, with approximately 91% observed a single time. With V trimmed by 5 bases and J by 8 bases, 9 bases remained unmatched. CDR1 SGHNT and CDR2 YENEEA come from the germline V gene. The CDR3 extends over 14 amino acids. The V and J genes are TRBV11-3 and TRBJ2-1, with 7 bases lining up with TRBD1. The source was peripheral blood, collected 28 days after the second AZD1222 dose. The receptor comes from an adult who received the AZD1222 COVID-19 vaccine. CDR3 nucleotides: TGTGCCAGCAGCAAAGGACAGGCCCAAGATGAGCAGTTCTTC. It yields the protein CASSKGQAQDEQFF.